These 26 T cell receptor beta chains originate from one sample sequenced in a study of shared clonotypes between healthy human individuals. Naive CD8 cells lacked CD45RO, underwent positive selection for CCR7 and left out terminally differentiated effector memory CD45RA+ cells. Only in-frame clones appear in the TCRdb table, and some are missing; sequencing was by immunoSEQ multiplex PCR. Seen here are approximately 2,200,000 clones, about 93% observed once, and the top ten hold approximately 1.7%. The sequencing sample was made of naive CD8+ T cells from PBMCs. Receptors originate from a young man in good health. Some clones in this sample may be carry-over from other donors' samples.

The chain uses TRBV7-9 and TRBJ2-7, with D uncertain. Germline V gene sequence: CDR1 SEHNR, CDR2 FQNEAQ (reference sequence). There are 14 residues in the CDR3. The V and J ends lost 0 bases and 5 bases respectively, with 11 bases between them. CDR3 DNA: TGTGCCAGCAGCTTAGCGCAGGCCATGGACGAGCAGTACTTC. Translated, it gives CASSLAQAMDEQYF.

The rearrangement uses TRBV9 and TRBJ2-3, with D perhaps given as TRBD1 or TRBD2 (8 bases each). The CDR3 totals 16 residues. The germline V gene encodes CDR1 SGDLS and CDR2 YYNGEE. V lost 4 bases to trimming and J lost 1 base, with 16 bases between them. CDR3 sequence (DNA): TGTGCCAGCAGCCCCAGGGGGCGGGAGGGCACAGATACGCAGTATTTT. Its translation is CASSPRGREGTDTQYF.

The chain combines TRBV7-9 with TRBJ2-1; 7 bases line up with TRBD2. With 1 base clipped from V and 7 bases from J, the junction kept 7 bases outside the gene matches. Germline lookup yields CDR1 SEHNR and CDR2 FQNEAQ (reference sequence). The CDR3 totals 15 residues. CDR3 nucleotides: TGTGCCAGCAGCTTAGTACCGCTGGGGGGGAATGAGCAGTTCTTC. This translates into CASSLVPLGGNEQFF.

The chain carries TRBV7-2 and TRBJ2-7; tentative D call: TRBD2 (5 bases). This CDR3 spans 15 amino acids. CDR1 SGHTA and CDR2 FQGNSA come from the germline V gene. The V and J ends lost 4 bases and 2 bases respectively, with 15 bases between them. The CDR3 DNA is TGTGCCAGCAGCTCGAGGCCTGCCGGGACCTACGAGCAGTACTTC. This codes for CASSSRPAGTYEQYF. The variable domain in full, completed from reference TRBV7-2 and TRBJ2-7, reads GAGVSQSPSNKVTEKGKDVELRCDPISGHTALYWYRQSLGQGLEFLIYFQGNSAPDKSGLPSDRFSAERTGGSVSTLTIQRTQQEDSAVYLCASSSRPAGTYEQYFGPGTRLTVT.

The J gene is TRBJ1-1, the V gene TRBV10-1; D unresolved. The CDR3 runs 17 residues. V lost 10 bases and J 0 bases, leaving 24 bases between the germline ends. Germline V lookup: CDR1 WNHNN, CDR2 SYGVQD (reference sequence). CDR3 bases: TGCGCCACCCTCAGGTCGTTACATCCTGGGATGAACACTGAAGCTTTCTTT. This gives the protein CATLRSLHPGMNTEAFF.

This clone was counted between two and nine times. V and J are TRBV19 and TRBJ1-1; no clear D. Germline V gene lookup returns CDR1 LNHDA and CDR2 SQIVND (reference sequence). The length of the CDR3 is 11 residues. The V end lost 8 bases, the J end lost 7 bases, and 11 bases lay between the germline ends. The chain's CDR3 is CASESEGEAFF. Written as DNA, the CDR3 is TGTGCCAGTGAGTCGGAGGGTGAAGCTTTCTTT.

The genes are TRBV25-1 and TRBJ2-1, with 11 bases matching TRBD2. This CDR3 region has 16 residues. Germline loops: CDR1 MGHDK, CDR2 SYGVNS. V trimming: 3 bases; J trimming: 7 bases; junction bases outside the gene matches: 8. This CDR3 is CASSEWVAGGSNEQFF. The CDR3 DNA is TGTGCCAGCAGTGAGTGGGTAGCGGGAGGGAGTAATGAGCAGTTCTTC.

The V call is TRBV5-6, the J call TRBJ2-1; 8 positions agree with TRBD2. CDR1 and CDR2 from the germline V gene are SGHDT and YYEEEE. The CDR3 has 16 residues. With V trimmed by 0 bases and J by 5 bases, 7 bases remained unmatched. The CDR3 here is CASSLEEGGRNNEQFF. The CDR3 DNA is TGTGCCAGCAGCTTGGAGGAAGGCGGGAGGAACAATGAGCAGTTCTTC.

As for this clone: Other DNA sequences from this sample encode an identical CDR3 as well. The gene calls are TRBV9 and TRBJ1-5; a weak D match, TRBD1 (5 bases). V lost 3 bases, J lost 6 bases, and 10 bases lay in between. The CDR3 spans 13 residues. The germline V gene encodes CDR1 SGDLS and CDR2 YYNGEE. CDR3 bases: TGTGCCAGCAGCGGTGGGGGACGTCAGCCCCAGCATTTT. Translating gives CASSGGGRQPQHF.

As for this clone: Other DNA sequences in this specimen translate into the identical CDR3. The V call is TRBV5-5, the J call TRBJ1-1; D is ambiguous. This CDR3 contains 13 residues. CDR1 and CDR2 (germline): SGHKS, YYEKEE (reference sequence). With 0 bases removed from V and 6 bases from J, the gap between germline ends came to 9 bases. CDR3 protein: CASSLGQGPEAFF. In nucleotides, the CDR3 is TGTGCCAGCAGCTTGGGGCAAGGGCCTGAAGCTTTCTTT.

The chain carries TRBV29-1 and TRBJ1-2, with D possibly matching TRBD1 (5 bases). Germline CDR1 and CDR2: SQVTM and ANQGSEA. V was shortened by 4 bases and J by 8 bases, with 23 bases between the two germline ends. The CDR3 extends over 15 amino acids. The CDR3 DNA reads as TGCAGCGTTGGAGGGGTGGGCAGGCATGTTTGGGGCTACACCTTC. This codes for CSVGGVGRHVWGYTF. The variable domain in full, with the rest retrieved from reference TRBV29-1 and TRBJ1-2, is SAVISQKPSRDICQRGTSLTIQCQVDSQVTMMFWYRQQPGQSLTLIATANQGSEATYESGFVIDKFPISRPNLTFSTLTVSNMSPEDSSIYLCSVGGVGRHVWGYTFGSGTRLTVV.

As regards this clone: The sample contains more than one DNA sequence encoding this CDR3. V usage is TRBV27 and J usage is TRBJ2-1; D uncertain. The germline gives CDR1 MNHEY, CDR2 SMNVEV (reference sequence). The CDR3 has 13 amino acids. V lost 2 bases, J lost 4 bases, and 6 bases lay in between. The CDR3 coding sequence is TGTGCCAGCAGTTTACTAGAGTACAATGAGCAGTTCTTC. Protein: CASSLLEYNEQFF.

The genes are TRBV5-6 and TRBJ2-7; D is perhaps TRBD1 or TRBD2 (5 bases each). V was cut by 5 bases and J by 4 bases, with 19 bases left in between. Germline CDR1 and CDR2: SGHDT and YYEEEE. This CDR3 contains 15 residues. The CDR3 nucleotides read TGTGCCAGCAGTATGCTCGCCGGGACCTTTTACGAGCAGTACTTC. Translating it yields CASSMLAGTFYEQYF.

The chain uses TRBV7-6 and TRBJ2-7; D might be TRBD2 (6 bases). Trimming shortened V by 0 bases and J by 3 bases, and 21 bases separated the two germline ends. The CDR3 consists of 18 residues. The V gene's germline CDR1 is SGHVS and CDR2 FNYEAQ. The CDR3 is CASSLADPDYSARYEQYF. The CDR3 DNA is TGTGCCAGCAGCTTAGCCGACCCGGACTACTCTGCGCGCTACGAGCAGTACTTC.

This chain links TRBV29-1 with TRBJ2-7; maybe TRBD1 (6 bases). The V and J ends lost 5 bases and 2 bases respectively, with 13 bases between them. The length of the CDR3 is 13 residues. Germline V gene lookup returns CDR1 SQVTM and CDR2 ANQGSEA. CDR3 in DNA: TGCAGCGTTACAGGACAGACCACCTACGAGCAGTACTTC. It codes for CSVTGQTTYEQYF.

The chain links TRBV27 to TRBJ2-5, with 9 nucleotides matching TRBD1. Germline trimming cut 5 bases from V and 0 bases from J; bases unmatched to any gene: 10. The CDR3 runs to 17 residues. Per the germline V gene, CDR1 is MNHEY and CDR2 is SMNVEV (reference sequence). For the CDR3, the DNA is TGTGCCAGCAGTCTATTACCGGGACAGGGTAACCAAGAGACCCAGTACTTC. It is translated as CASSLLPGQGNQETQYF.

For this clone: Distinct nucleotide sequences in the sample also encode this CDR3. The chain recombines TRBV7-6 with TRBJ2-6; 7 nucleotides align to TRBD1. The germline gives CDR1 SGHVS, CDR2 FNYEAQ. The CDR3 has 16 residues. V lost 5 bases and J lost 1; bases outside the gene matches: 5. The CDR3 sequence: CASSPRTGSGANVLTF. DNA for the CDR3: TGTGCCAGCAGCCCCAGGACAGGTTCTGGGGCCAACGTCCTGACTTTC.

The V and J genes are TRBV1 and TRBJ2-5. TRBV1 is tagged as a pseudogene. CDR3 length equals 14 residues. Written as DNA, the CDR3 is TGCACCAACAGACTCAACGCCAGAGAAGAGACCCAGTACTTC. This encodes CTNRLNAREETQYF.

The chain has TRBV6-6 and TRBJ2-1; D call uncertain. There are 15 residues in the CDR3. V was cut by 6 bases and J by 6 bases, with 18 bases left in between. Germline-derived CDR1 and CDR2 are MNHNY and SVGAGI (reference sequence). As DNA, the CDR3 is TGTGCCAGCAGCACGACCCTAACCCCCCCCAATGAGCAGTTCTTC. Its translation is CASSTTLTPPNEQFF.

Concerning this clone: Other DNA sequences in this sample translate to the same CDR3. This rearrangement joins TRBV6-5 to TRBJ1-1; possible D gene TRBD1, 5 bases. V lost 2 bases to trimming and J lost 4 bases, with 8 bases between them. The length of the CDR3 is 13 residues. The V gene's germline CDR1 is MNHEY and CDR2 SVGAGI. The CDR3 DNA follows: TGTGCCAGCAGTTACGAGGGGTCCACTGAAGCTTTCTTT. It codes for CASSYEGSTEAFF.

The chain recombines TRBV2 with TRBJ2-1; possibly TRBD2 for D (6 bases). Germline loops: CDR1 SNHLY, CDR2 FYNNEI. This CDR3 contains 15 residues. V shed 3 bases and J shed 7 bases, with 16 bases lying between them. The CDR3 is CASSDTTGLRNEQFF. CDR3 DNA sequence: TGTGCCAGCAGTGACACAACGGGACTCCGAAATGAGCAGTTCTTC.

The rearrangement uses TRBV7-9 and TRBJ2-3; 11 bases align to TRBD2. Germline V gives CDR1 SEHNR, CDR2 FQNEAQ (reference sequence). CDR3 length: 17 amino acids. With V trimmed by 0 bases and J by 3 bases, 5 bases remained unmatched. CDR3 sequence (DNA): TGTGCCAGCAGCTTAGCAATAGCGGGAGGGAAAACAGATACGCAGTATTTT. Encoded protein: CASSLAIAGGKTDTQYF.

V gene TRBV7-3 combines with J gene TRBJ2-3; 7 positions match TRBD1. V lost 5 bases to trimming and J lost 4 bases; unmatched junction nucleotides: 9. Germline loops: CDR1 SGHTA, CDR2 FQGTGA. The CDR3 is 15 amino acids. CDR3 in DNA: TGTGCCAGCAGCCCGGTGGCAGGGGGTGCAGATACGCAGTATTTT. This translates into CASSPVAGGADTQYF.

V usage is TRBV27 and J usage is TRBJ2-1; TRBD2 might be the D (6 bases). The CDR3 covers 14 residues. V lost 11 bases to trimming and J lost 4 bases, with 18 bases between them. The germline V gene has CDR1 MNHEY and CDR2 SMNVEV (reference sequence). Written as DNA, the CDR3 is TGTGCCTCCGCCTGGCTAGCGACGTACAATGAGCAGTTCTTC. Translation gives CASAWLATYNEQFF.

This chain links TRBV16 with TRBJ2-1; 7 nucleotides match TRBD2. Germline assignment: CDR1 KGHSY and CDR2 FQNENV. The trim removed 4 bases at V and 7 bases at J, leaving 13 bases unmatched. The CDR3 has 16 residues. CDR3 loop: CASSPPGAGVVNEQFF. CDR3 in DNA: TGTGCCAGCAGCCCCCCGGGTGCGGGAGTTGTTAATGAGCAGTTCTTC.

The sample holds one count of this clone. V usage is TRBV28 and J usage is TRBJ1-1, with no clear D. Trimming shortened V by 5 bases and J by 11 bases, and 15 bases separated the two germline ends. The CDR3 covers 12 residues. The germline V gene encodes CDR1 MDHEN and CDR2 SYDVKM. The CDR3: CASSPPGYKAFF. CDR3 nucleotides: TGTGCCAGCAGTCCCCCGGGGTATAAGGCTTTCTTT.